This is a list of T cell receptor beta chains from one sample in a study of identical twins. TCRdb reanalysed the 5' RACE reads using MiXCR and keeps one entry per CDR3 protein. The sample carries hundreds of thousands of distinct CDR3 sequences, roughly 18% recorded once. The same sample was also studied in work on T cells expressing NK-cell markers.

The sequenced sample was PBMCs. These receptors all stem from a woman aged 18-29 years in good health. CDR3s include the opening cysteine and the closing phenylalanine or tryptophan. A D gene is named only where the DNA matches it firmly. Expanded clones get a size class; other rows say once, few or many, or leave the size out.

V gene: TRBV24-1
J gene: TRBJ2-1
clone size: NA
D gene: NA
CDR3 DNA: TGTGCCACCAGTGCGGGTACCGGGACAAACAATGAGCAGTTCTTC
CDR3 protein: CATSAGTGTNNEQFF

V gene: TRBV7-2
J gene: TRBJ1-2
clone size: NA
D gene: NA
CDR3 DNA: TGTGCCAGCAGCTTCCATTTTCCTAACTATGGCTACACCTTC
CDR3 protein: CASSFHFPNYGYTF

V gene: TRBV7-9
J gene: TRBJ1-4
clone size: NA
D gene: NA
CDR3 DNA: TGTGCCAGCAGCTTAGCGCTACGCAGATTGAATGAAAAACTGTTTTTT
CDR3 protein: CASSLALRRLNEKLFF

V gene: TRBV12-3/TRBV12-4
J gene: TRBJ2-5
clone size: few
D gene: NA
CDR3 DNA: TGTGCCAGCAGTTTAGGCTCAGCGGGGTACTTC
CDR3 protein: CASSLGSAGYF

V gene: TRBV12-3/TRBV12-4
J gene: TRBJ1-5
clone size: few
D gene: NA
CDR3 DNA: TGTGCCAGCAGTCTACCCCCTCAACCCCAGCATTTT
CDR3 protein: CASSLPPQPQHF

V gene: TRBV27
J gene: TRBJ2-7
clone size: NA
D gene: NA
CDR3 DNA: TGTGCCAGCAGTTCGCTCAAAGGTTCGGGCGACGAGCAGTACTTC
CDR3 protein: CASSSLKGSGDEQYF

V gene: TRBV7-9
J gene: TRBJ2-7
clone size: many
D gene: NA
CDR3 DNA: TGTGCCAGCAGCCATGGGCGCGAGCAGTACTTC
CDR3 protein: CASSHGREQYF

V gene: TRBV7-7
J gene: TRBJ2-2
clone size: NA
D gene: NA
CDR3 DNA: TGTGCCAGCAGCAGCCCGGCGGATGCCGGGGAGCTGTTTTTT
CDR3 protein: CASSSPADAGELFF

V gene: TRBV5-1
J gene: TRBJ2-1
clone size: few
D gene: TRBD1
CDR3 DNA: TGCGCCAGCAGCTTGGGCCAATTTTGGGACAGGGAGATTGAAGAGCAGTTCTTC
CDR3 protein: CASSLGQFWDREIEEQFF

V gene: TRBV6-1
J gene: TRBJ2-2
clone size: NA
D gene: NA
CDR3 DNA: TGTGCCAGCAGTGAACTATGGAGGGGTCACACCGGGGAGCTGTTTTTT
CDR3 protein: CASSELWRGHTGELFF

V gene: TRBV7-9
J gene: TRBJ2-7
clone size: NA
D gene: NA
CDR3 DNA: TGTGCCAGCAGCTTATCAATCCTGCACTACGAGCAGTACTTC
CDR3 protein: CASSLSILHYEQYF

V gene: TRBV12-3/TRBV12-4
J gene: TRBJ1-4
clone size: few
D gene: NA
CDR3 DNA: TGTGCCAGCAGTTTCGGTAGTGAAAAACTGTTTTTT
CDR3 protein: CASSFGSEKLFF

V gene: TRBV5-1
J gene: TRBJ1-6
clone size: NA
D gene: NA
CDR3 DNA: TGCGCCAGCGTACCCCTCCCGGGGGCCAATTCACCCCTCCACTTT
CDR3 protein: CASVPLPGANSPLHF

V gene: TRBV29-1
J gene: TRBJ2-1
clone size: NA
D gene: NA
CDR3 DNA: TGCAGCGTCGGACACAACAATGAGCAGTTCTTC
CDR3 protein: CSVGHNNEQFF

V gene: TRBV5-1
J gene: TRBJ2-1
clone size: few
D gene: TRBD1
CDR3 DNA: TGCGCCAGCAGCTTGAGGGACAGGGACCCCTACAATGAGCAGTTCTTC
CDR3 protein: CASSLRDRDPYNEQFF

V gene: TRBV6-2/TRBV6-3
J gene: TRBJ2-5
clone size: few
D gene: NA
CDR3 DNA: TGTGCCAGCAGTTCCAGGACAGTCCAAGAGACCCAGTACTTC
CDR3 protein: CASSSRTVQETQYF

V gene: TRBV20-1
J gene: TRBJ2-3
clone size: few
D gene: TRBD2
CDR3 DNA: TGCAGTGCTCTCACTAGCGGGCCCCATACGCAGTATTTT
CDR3 protein: CSALTSGPHTQYF

V gene: TRBV5-1
J gene: TRBJ1-4
clone size: few
D gene: TRBD1
CDR3 DNA: TGCGCCAGCAGCCGATCCGGGACAGGGACTGAAAAACTGTTTTTT
CDR3 protein: CASSRSGTGTEKLFF

V gene: TRBV5-1
J gene: TRBJ2-1
clone size: NA
D gene: NA
CDR3 DNA: TGCGCCAGCAGCTTGGGACAGATGTACAATGAGCAGTTCTTC
CDR3 protein: CASSLGQMYNEQFF

V gene: TRBV20-1
J gene: TRBJ1-1
clone size: NA
D gene: NA
CDR3 DNA: TGCAGTGCTAGACGGGACTCGGGCACTGAAGCTTTCTTT
CDR3 protein: CSARRDSGTEAFF

V gene: TRBV6-1
J gene: TRBJ1-1
clone size: NA
D gene: TRBD1
CDR3 DNA: TGTGCCAGCAGCCCCCGGACAGGCTTCGACACTGAAGCTTTCTTT
CDR3 protein: CASSPRTGFDTEAFF

V gene: TRBV20-1
J gene: TRBJ1-1
clone size: NA
D gene: NA
CDR3 DNA: TGCAGTGCTAGACCCACCTTGAACACTGAAGCTTTCTTT
CDR3 protein: CSARPTLNTEAFF

V gene: TRBV25-1
J gene: TRBJ1-1
clone size: NA
D gene: TRBD1
CDR3 DNA: TGTGCCAGCAGTGAGACAGGGTGGGACACTGAAGCTTTCTTT
CDR3 protein: CASSETGWDTEAFF

V gene: TRBV12-3/TRBV12-4
J gene: TRBJ1-1
clone size: NA
D gene: TRBD1
CDR3 DNA: TGTGCCAGCAGTTCCGGGACAGGGCCATCAGCTTTCTTT
CDR3 protein: CASSSGTGPSAFF

V gene: TRBV5-6
J gene: TRBJ1-2
clone size: few
D gene: TRBD1
CDR3 DNA: TGTGCCAGCAGCTGGACAGGGGGCGCGAGTGGCTACACCTTC
CDR3 protein: CASSWTGGASGYTF

V gene: TRBV7-9
J gene: TRBJ1-5
clone size: NA
D gene: TRBD1
CDR3 DNA: TGTGCCAGCAATCAGGGGGGGGCGGAGCAGCCCCAGCATTTT
CDR3 protein: CASNQGGAEQPQHF

V gene: TRBV12-3/TRBV12-4
J gene: TRBJ1-5
clone size: NA
D gene: NA
CDR3 DNA: TGTGCCAGCAGTTTATCCGGGGTCTACGATCAGCCCCAGCATTTT
CDR3 protein: CASSLSGVYDQPQHF

V gene: TRBV10-1
J gene: TRBJ1-5
clone size: NA
D gene: TRBD1
CDR3 DNA: TGCGCCAGCAGGAAAACAGGGGGTGTGAGCAATCAGCCCCAGCATTTT
CDR3 protein: CASRKTGGVSNQPQHF

V gene: TRBV20-1
J gene: TRBJ1-4
clone size: few
D gene: TRBD1
CDR3 DNA: TGCAGTGCTAGAGACCTAACAGGGGTTAATGAAAAACTGTTTTTT
CDR3 protein: CSARDLTGVNEKLFF

V gene: TRBV7-9
J gene: TRBJ2-2
clone size: few
D gene: NA
CDR3 DNA: TGTGCCAGCAGCTTCCAGGGATTAGCCGGGGAGCTGTTTTTT
CDR3 protein: CASSFQGLAGELFF

V gene: TRBV5-6
J gene: TRBJ2-3
clone size: few
D gene: NA
CDR3 DNA: TGTGCCAGCAGCTTATCCAGGTGGTTAGATACGCAGTATTTT
CDR3 protein: CASSLSRWLDTQYF

V gene: TRBV5-1
J gene: TRBJ2-3
clone size: few
D gene: TRBD2
CDR3 DNA: TGCGCCAGCAGCTTGCCGCCCTTTGCGGGAGACACAGATACGCAGTATTTT
CDR3 protein: CASSLPPFAGDTDTQYF

V gene: TRBV12-3/TRBV12-4
J gene: TRBJ2-1
clone size: NA
D gene: TRBD2
CDR3 DNA: TGTGCCAGCAGTCCCGGACTAGCGGGAGACCTGGGTGAGCAGTTCTTC
CDR3 protein: CASSPGLAGDLGEQFF

V gene: TRBV24-1
J gene: TRBJ2-2
clone size: few
D gene: NA
CDR3 DNA: TGTGCCACCTCGGATAGCACCTCGAACACCGGGGAGCTGTTTTTT
CDR3 protein: CATSDSTSNTGELFF

V gene: TRBV6-1
J gene: TRBJ2-3
clone size: NA
D gene: NA
CDR3 DNA: TGTGCCAGCAGTGGCGAAGGGGGGGCCACAGATACGCAGTATTTT
CDR3 protein: CASSGEGGATDTQYF

V gene: TRBV13
J gene: TRBJ2-3
clone size: few
D gene: NA
CDR3 DNA: TGTGCCAGCAGCCCCAGACAGAAGCGGAATACGCAGTATTTT
CDR3 protein: CASSPRQKRNTQYF

V gene: TRBV6-1
J gene: TRBJ2-1
clone size: NA
D gene: TRBD2
CDR3 DNA: TGTGCCAGCAGACATACTCTAGCGGGGGCCGTGAATGAGCAGTTCTTC
CDR3 protein: CASRHTLAGAVNEQFF

V gene: TRBV12-3/TRBV12-4
J gene: TRBJ2-1
clone size: NA
D gene: NA
CDR3 DNA: TGTGCCAGCAGTCCATATGCGACTAGTAGGGGGAACAATGAGCAGTTCTTC
CDR3 protein: CASSPYATSRGNNEQFF

V gene: TRBV9
J gene: TRBJ2-3
clone size: few
D gene: TRBD1
CDR3 DNA: TGTGCCAGCAGCCCCCGGGCAGGGGGATCCACAGATACGCAGTATTTT
CDR3 protein: CASSPRAGGSTDTQYF

V gene: TRBV6-5
J gene: TRBJ2-7
clone size: NA
D gene: NA
CDR3 DNA: TGTGCCAGCAGTCACGGACAGACCTACGAGCAGTACTTC
CDR3 protein: CASSHGQTYEQYF

V gene: TRBV7-6
J gene: TRBJ2-7
clone size: once
D gene: NA
CDR3 DNA: TGTGCCAGTCAGGACCGCCCCGCCTCCTACGAGCAGTACTTC
CDR3 protein: CASQDRPASYEQYF

V gene: TRBV6-5
J gene: TRBJ2-1
clone size: few
D gene: NA
CDR3 DNA: TGTGCCAGCAGTTACGGGGCCAGCTCCTACAATGAGCAGTTCTTC
CDR3 protein: CASSYGASSYNEQFF

V gene: TRBV7-9
J gene: TRBJ1-1
clone size: few
D gene: NA
CDR3 DNA: TGTGCCAGCAGCTTCAGCGCGTCTGAAGCTTTCTTT
CDR3 protein: CASSFSASEAFF

V gene: TRBV6-5
J gene: TRBJ1-6
clone size: NA
D gene: TRBD1
CDR3 DNA: TGTGCCAGCAGTTACTTCTTTGACAGGGCCGAATCACCCCTCCACTTT
CDR3 protein: CASSYFFDRAESPLHF

V gene: TRBV20-1
J gene: TRBJ2-3
clone size: NA
D gene: TRBD2
CDR3 DNA: TGCAGTGCAGAAGGGACTAGCGTCACAGATACGCAGTATTTT
CDR3 protein: CSAEGTSVTDTQYF

V gene: TRBV4-1
J gene: TRBJ2-2
clone size: few
D gene: NA
CDR3 DNA: TGCGCCAGCAGCCAAGATTTGACAGCCAACACCGGGGAGCTGTTTTTT
CDR3 protein: CASSQDLTANTGELFF

V gene: TRBV5-1
J gene: TRBJ2-7
clone size: NA
D gene: TRBD2
CDR3 DNA: TGCGCCAGCAGCGGACCGGGACTAGTTAGCGAGCAGTACTTC
CDR3 protein: CASSGPGLVSEQYF

V gene: TRBV29-1
J gene: TRBJ2-1
clone size: few
D gene: TRBD1
CDR3 DNA: TGCAGCGCCCTGGACAGGGGAGGGAGGGAGCAGTTCTTC
CDR3 protein: CSALDRGGREQFF

V gene: TRBV6-4
J gene: TRBJ2-3
clone size: NA
D gene: TRBD2
CDR3 DNA: TGTGCCAGCAGTGGGGGTAGCGGGAGCACAGATACGCAGTATTTT
CDR3 protein: CASSGGSGSTDTQYF

V gene: TRBV20-1
J gene: TRBJ2-5
clone size: NA
D gene: NA
CDR3 DNA: TGCAGTGCTAGGCTGGGGGGCGCTTTCGAGACCCAGTACTTC
CDR3 protein: CSARLGGAFETQYF